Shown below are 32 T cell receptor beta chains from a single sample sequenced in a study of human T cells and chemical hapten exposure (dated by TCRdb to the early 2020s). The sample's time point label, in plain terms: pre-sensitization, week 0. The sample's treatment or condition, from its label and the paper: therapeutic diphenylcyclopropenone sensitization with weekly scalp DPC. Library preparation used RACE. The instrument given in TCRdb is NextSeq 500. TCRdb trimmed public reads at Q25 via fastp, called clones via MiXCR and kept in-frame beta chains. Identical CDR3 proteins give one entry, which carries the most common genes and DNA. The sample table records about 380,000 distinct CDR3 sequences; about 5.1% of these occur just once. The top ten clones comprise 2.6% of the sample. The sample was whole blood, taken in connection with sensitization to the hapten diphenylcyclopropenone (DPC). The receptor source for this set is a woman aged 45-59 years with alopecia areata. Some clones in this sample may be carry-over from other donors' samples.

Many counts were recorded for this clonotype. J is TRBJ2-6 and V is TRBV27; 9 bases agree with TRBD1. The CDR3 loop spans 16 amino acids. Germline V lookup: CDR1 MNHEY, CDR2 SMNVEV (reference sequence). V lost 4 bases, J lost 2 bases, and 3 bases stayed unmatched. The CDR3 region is CASSSTGGPGANVLTF. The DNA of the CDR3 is TGTGCCAGCAGTTCAACAGGGGGCCCTGGGGCCAACGTCCTGACTTTC.

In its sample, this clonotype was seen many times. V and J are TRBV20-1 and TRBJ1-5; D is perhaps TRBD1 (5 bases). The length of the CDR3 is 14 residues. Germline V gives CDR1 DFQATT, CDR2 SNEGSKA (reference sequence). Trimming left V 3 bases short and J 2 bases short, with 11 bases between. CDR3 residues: CSARKQGGNQPQHF. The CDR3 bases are TGCAGTGCTAGGAAGCAGGGAGGCAATCAGCCCCAGCATTTT.

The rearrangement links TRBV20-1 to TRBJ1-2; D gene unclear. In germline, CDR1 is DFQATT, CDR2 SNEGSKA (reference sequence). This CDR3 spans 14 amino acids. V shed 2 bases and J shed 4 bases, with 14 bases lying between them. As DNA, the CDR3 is TGCAGTGCTAGATCGTCGGAACGAGCCTATGGCTACACCTTC. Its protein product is CSARSSERAYGYTF.

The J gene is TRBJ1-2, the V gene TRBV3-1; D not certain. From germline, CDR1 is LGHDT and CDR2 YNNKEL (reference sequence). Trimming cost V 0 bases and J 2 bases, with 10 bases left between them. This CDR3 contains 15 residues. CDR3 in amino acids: CASSQDPSANYGYTF. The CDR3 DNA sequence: TGTGCCAGCAGCCAAGACCCCTCGGCCAACTATGGCTACACCTTC.

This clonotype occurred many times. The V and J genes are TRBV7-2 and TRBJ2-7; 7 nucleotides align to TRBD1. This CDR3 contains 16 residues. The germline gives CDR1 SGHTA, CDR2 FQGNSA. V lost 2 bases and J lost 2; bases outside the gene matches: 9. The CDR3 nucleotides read TGTGCCAGCAGCTTAAGCCCGGGGACAGCTGCCTACGAGCAGTACTTC. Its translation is CASSLSPGTAAYEQYF. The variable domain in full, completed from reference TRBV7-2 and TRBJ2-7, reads GAGVSQSPSNKVTEKGKDVELRCDPISGHTALYWYRQSLGQGLEFLIYFQGNSAPDKSGLPSDRFSAERTGGSVSTLTIQRTQQEDSAVYLCASSLSPGTAAYEQYFGPGTRLTVT.

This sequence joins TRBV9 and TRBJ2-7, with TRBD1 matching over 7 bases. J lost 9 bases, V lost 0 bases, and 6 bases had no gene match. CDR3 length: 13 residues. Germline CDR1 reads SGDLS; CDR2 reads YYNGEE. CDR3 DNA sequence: TGTGCCAGCAGCGTAGAAGGGGGCAGAAGGCAGTACTTC. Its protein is CASSVEGGRRQYF.

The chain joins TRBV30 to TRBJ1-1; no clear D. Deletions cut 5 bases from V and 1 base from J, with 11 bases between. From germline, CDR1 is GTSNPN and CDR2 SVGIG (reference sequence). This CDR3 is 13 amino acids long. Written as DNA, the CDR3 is TGTGCCTGGGGCTCCGGGCCGAACACTGAAGCTTTCTTT. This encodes CAWGSGPNTEAFF.

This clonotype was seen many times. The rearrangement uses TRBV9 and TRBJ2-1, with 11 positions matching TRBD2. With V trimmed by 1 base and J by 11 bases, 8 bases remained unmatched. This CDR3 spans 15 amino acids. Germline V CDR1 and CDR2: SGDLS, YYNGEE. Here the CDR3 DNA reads TGTGCCAGCAGCGTAAAACTAGCGGGGGAGGATAAGCAGTTCTTC. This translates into CASSVKLAGEDKQFF.

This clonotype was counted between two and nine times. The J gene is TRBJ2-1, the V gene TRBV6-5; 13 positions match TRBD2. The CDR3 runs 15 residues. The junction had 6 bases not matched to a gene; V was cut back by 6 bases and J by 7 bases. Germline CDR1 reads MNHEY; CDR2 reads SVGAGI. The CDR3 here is CASRTLAGGPNEQFF. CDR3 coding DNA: TGTGCCAGCAGGACACTAGCGGGGGGGCCGAATGAGCAGTTCTTC.

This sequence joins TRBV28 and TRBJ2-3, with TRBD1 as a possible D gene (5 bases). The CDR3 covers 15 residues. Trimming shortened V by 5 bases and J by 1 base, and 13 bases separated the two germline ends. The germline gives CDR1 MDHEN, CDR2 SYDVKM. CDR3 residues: CASSLTDPRTDTQYF. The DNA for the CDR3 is TGTGCCAGCAGTCTGACAGATCCTCGCACAGATACGCAGTATTTT.

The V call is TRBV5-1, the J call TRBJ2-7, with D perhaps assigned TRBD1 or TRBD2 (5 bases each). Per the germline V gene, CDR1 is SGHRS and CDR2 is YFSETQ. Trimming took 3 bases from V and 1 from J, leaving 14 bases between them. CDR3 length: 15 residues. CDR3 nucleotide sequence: TGCGCCAGCAGCTCTCTACCGGGACGTTCCTACGAGCAGTACTTC. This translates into CASSSLPGRSYEQYF.

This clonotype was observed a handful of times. CDR3 nucleotide sequence: TGCAGCGCCGGGCCGTCGAACACTGAAGCTTTCTTT. It translates to CSAGPSNTEAFF. V is TRBV20-1 and J is TRBJ1-1, with unresolved D. This CDR3 contains 12 residues. Germline CDR1 DFQATT, CDR2 SNEGSKA (reference sequence).

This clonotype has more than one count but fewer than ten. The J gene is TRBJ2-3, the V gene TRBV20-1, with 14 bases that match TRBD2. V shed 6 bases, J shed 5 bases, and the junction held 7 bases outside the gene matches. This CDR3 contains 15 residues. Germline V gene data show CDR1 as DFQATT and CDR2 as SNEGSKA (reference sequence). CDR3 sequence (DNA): TGCAGTGCGAGACTAGCGGGGGGGCTGGGAGATACGCAGTATTTT. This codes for CSARLAGGLGDTQYF.

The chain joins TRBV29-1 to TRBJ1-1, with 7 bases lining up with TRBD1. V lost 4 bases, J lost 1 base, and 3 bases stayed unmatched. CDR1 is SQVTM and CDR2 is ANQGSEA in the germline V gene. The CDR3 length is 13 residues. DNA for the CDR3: TGCAGCGTTGTGGGACAGCAGAACACTGAAGCTTTCTTT. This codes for CSVVGQQNTEAFF.

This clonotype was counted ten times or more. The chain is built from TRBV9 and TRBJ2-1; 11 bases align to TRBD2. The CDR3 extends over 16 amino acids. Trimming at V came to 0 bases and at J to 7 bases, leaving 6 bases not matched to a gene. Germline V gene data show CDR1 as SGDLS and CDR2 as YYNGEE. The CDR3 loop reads CASSVVAGGPVNEQFF. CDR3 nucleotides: TGTGCCAGCAGCGTAGTAGCGGGGGGGCCGGTAAATGAGCAGTTCTTC.

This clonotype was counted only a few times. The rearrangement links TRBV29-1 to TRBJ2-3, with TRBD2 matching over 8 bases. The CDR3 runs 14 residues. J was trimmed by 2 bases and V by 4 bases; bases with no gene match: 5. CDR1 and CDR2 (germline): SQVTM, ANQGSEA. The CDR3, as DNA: TGCAGCGTTGCGGCTAGCGGGTTCACAGATACGCAGTATTTT. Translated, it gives CSVAASGFTDTQYF.

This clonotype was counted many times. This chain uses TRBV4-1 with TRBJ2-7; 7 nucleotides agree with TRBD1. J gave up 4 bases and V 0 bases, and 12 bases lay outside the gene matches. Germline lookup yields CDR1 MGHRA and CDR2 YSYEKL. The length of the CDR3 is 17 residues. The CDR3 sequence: CASSQDYRAGGAYEQYF. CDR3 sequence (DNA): TGCGCCAGCAGCCAAGACTACAGGGCAGGGGGTGCGTACGAGCAGTACTTC.

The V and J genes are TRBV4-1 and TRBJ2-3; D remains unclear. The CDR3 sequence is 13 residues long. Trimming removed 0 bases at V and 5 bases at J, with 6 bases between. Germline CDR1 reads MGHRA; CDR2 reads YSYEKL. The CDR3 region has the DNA TGCGCCAGCAGCCAAGACCCCCAAGATACGCAGTATTTT. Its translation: CASSQDPQDTQYF.

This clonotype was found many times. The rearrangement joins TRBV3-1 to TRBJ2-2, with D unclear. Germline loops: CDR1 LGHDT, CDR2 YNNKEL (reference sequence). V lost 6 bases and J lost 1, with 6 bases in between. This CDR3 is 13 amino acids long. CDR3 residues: CASREQNTGELFF. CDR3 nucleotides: TGTGCCAGCAGAGAACAGAACACCGGGGAGCTGTTTTTT.

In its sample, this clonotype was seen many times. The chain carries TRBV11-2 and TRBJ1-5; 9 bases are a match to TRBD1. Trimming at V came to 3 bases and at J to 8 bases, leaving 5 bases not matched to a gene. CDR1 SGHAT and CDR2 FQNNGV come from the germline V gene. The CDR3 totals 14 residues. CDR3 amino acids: CASSLGQGSKPQHF. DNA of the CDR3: TGTGCCAGCAGCTTGGGACAGGGTTCGAAGCCCCAGCATTTT.

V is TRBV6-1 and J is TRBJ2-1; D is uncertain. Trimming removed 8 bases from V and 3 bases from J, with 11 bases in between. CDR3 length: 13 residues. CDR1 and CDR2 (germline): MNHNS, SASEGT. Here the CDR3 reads CASRIRDYNEQFF. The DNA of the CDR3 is TGTGCCAGCCGGATTAGGGACTACAATGAGCAGTTCTTC.

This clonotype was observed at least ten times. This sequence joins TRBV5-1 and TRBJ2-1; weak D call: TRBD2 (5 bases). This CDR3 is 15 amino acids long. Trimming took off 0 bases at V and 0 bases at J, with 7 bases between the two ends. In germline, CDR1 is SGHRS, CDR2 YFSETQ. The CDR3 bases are TGCGCCAGCAGCTTGGGGGAGACCTCCTACAATGAGCAGTTCTTC. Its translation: CASSLGETSYNEQFF. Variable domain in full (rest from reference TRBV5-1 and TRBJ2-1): KAGVTQTPRYLIKTRGQQVTLSCSPISGHRSVSWYQQTPGQGLQFLFEYFSETQRNKGNFPGRFSGRQFSNSRSEMNVSTLELGDSALYLCASSLGETSYNEQFFGPGTRLTVL.

Written as DNA, the CDR3 is TGCAGTGCCCTGACGGATGGACAGGCCCTTAACAATGAGCAGTTCTTC. As protein: CSALTDGQALNNEQFF. V and J are TRBV20-1 and TRBJ2-1; 7 nucleotides agree with TRBD1. CDR3 length: 16 amino acids. Germline V gene data show CDR1 as DFQATT and CDR2 as SNEGSKA (reference sequence). J gave up 5 bases and V 6 bases, and 16 bases lay outside the gene matches.

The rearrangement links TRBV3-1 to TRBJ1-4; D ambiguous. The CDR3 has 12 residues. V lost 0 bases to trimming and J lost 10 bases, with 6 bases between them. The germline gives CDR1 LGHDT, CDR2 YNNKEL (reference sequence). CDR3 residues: CASSQDMGKLFF. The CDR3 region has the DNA TGTGCCAGCAGCCAAGATATGGGAAAACTGTTTTTT.

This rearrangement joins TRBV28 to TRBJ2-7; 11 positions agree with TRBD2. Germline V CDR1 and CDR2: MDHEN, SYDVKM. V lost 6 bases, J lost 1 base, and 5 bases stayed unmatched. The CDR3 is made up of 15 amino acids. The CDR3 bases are TGTGCCAGCAGAGCCGGGACTAGCGGTTCCTACGAGCAGTACTTC. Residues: CASRAGTSGSYEQYF.

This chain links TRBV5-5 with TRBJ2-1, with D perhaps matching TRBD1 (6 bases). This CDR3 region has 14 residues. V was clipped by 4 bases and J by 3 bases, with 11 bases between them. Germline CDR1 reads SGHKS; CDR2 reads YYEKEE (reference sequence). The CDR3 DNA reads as TGTGCCAGCAGCCCCACAGGGAACTACAATGAGCAGTTCTTC. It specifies CASSPTGNYNEQFF.

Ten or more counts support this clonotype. The chain's CDR3 is CASSNQGGLTTFF. CDR3 DNA: TGTGCCAGCAGTAATCAGGGAGGGCTGACAACTTTCTTT. This rearrangement joins TRBV6-6 to TRBJ1-1, with D possibly being TRBD1 (5 bases). With 5 bases removed from V and 12 bases from J, the gap between germline ends came to 19 bases. Germline V CDR1 and CDR2: MNHNY, SVGAGI (reference sequence). The CDR3 runs to 13 residues.

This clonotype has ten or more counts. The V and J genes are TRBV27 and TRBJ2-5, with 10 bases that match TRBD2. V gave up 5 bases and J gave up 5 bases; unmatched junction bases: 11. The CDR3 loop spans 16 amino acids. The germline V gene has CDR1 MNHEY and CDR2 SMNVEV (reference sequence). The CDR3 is CASSPRLAGPQETQYF. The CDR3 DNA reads TGTGCCAGCAGTCCCCGACTAGCGGGTCCGCAGGAGACCCAGTACTTC.

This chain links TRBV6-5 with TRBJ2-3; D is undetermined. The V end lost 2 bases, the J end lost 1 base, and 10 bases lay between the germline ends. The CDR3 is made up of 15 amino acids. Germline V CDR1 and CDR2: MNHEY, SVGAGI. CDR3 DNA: TGTGCCAGCAGTTACCGGGCGGCACGCACAGATACGCAGTATTTT. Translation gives CASSYRAARTDTQYF.

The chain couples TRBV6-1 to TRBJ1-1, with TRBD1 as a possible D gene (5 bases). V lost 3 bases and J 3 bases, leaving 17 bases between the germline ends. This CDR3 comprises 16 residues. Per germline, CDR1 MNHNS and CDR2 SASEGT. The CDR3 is CASSDLSGALDTEAFF. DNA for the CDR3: TGTGCCAGCAGTGACTTATCCGGGGCCTTGGACACTGAAGCTTTCTTT.

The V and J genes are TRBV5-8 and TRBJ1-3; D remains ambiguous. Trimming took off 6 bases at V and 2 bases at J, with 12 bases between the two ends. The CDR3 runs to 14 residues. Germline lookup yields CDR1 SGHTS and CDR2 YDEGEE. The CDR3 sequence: CASTIRVPGNTIYF. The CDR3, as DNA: TGTGCCAGCACAATTAGGGTCCCTGGAAACACCATATATTTT.

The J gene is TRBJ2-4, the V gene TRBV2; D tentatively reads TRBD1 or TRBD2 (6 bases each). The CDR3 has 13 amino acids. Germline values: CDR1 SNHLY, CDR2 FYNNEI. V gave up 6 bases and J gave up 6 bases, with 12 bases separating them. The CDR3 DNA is TGTGCCAGCAGAGTGGGGGGCGGAAACATTCAGTACTTC. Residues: CASRVGGGNIQYF.